The rows below give T cell receptor beta chains drawn from one sample of a study of T-cell memory formation after mild COVID-19. TCRdb re-analysed the 5' RACE reads in MiXCR, keeping a single row per CDR3 protein. Of about 400,000 distinct CDR3 sequences listed, around 22% are singletons. Sequencing was done on a sample of PBMCs or a T cell subset sorted from them (not recorded which). The receptors stem from an adult woman who had mild COVID-19 (a few samples of this study predate the infection). Cell type and time point are not known. Both conserved end residues are part of each CDR3. A D gene is named only where the DNA matches it firmly. Expanded clones get a size class; other rows say once, few or many, or leave the size out.

clone_size: few; d_call: TRBD2; v_call: TRBV5-1; j_call: TRBJ2-2; cdr3_aa: CASSPRLAGDGELFF; cdr3_nt: TGCGCCAGCAGCCCCCGACTAGCGGGGGACGGGGAGCTGTTTTTT
clone_size: few; d_call: TRBD1; v_call: TRBV2; j_call: TRBJ2-7; cdr3_aa: CASTGTDSYEQYF; cdr3_nt: TGTGCCAGCACTGGGACAGACTCCTACGAGCAGTACTTC
clone_size: -; d_call: -; v_call: TRBV29-1; j_call: TRBJ1-1; cdr3_aa: CSVDREGRGAFF; cdr3_nt: TGCAGCGTTGACCGTGAGGGACGAGGAGCTTTCTTT
clone_size: -; d_call: -; v_call: TRBV6-5; j_call: TRBJ2-7; cdr3_aa: CASSPTSTGRRGEQYF; cdr3_nt: TGTGCCAGCAGTCCGACCTCTACAGGGAGGCGAGGCGAGCAGTACTTC
clone_size: few; d_call: -; v_call: TRBV7-9; j_call: TRBJ2-1; cdr3_aa: CASSFSGSHYNEQFF; cdr3_nt: TGTGCCAGCAGCTTTAGCGGTTCACACTACAATGAGCAGTTCTTC
clone_size: few; d_call: -; v_call: TRBV5-5; j_call: TRBJ1-1; cdr3_aa: CASSLTVRTEAFF; cdr3_nt: TGTGCCAGCAGCTTGACAGTTCGCACTGAAGCTTTCTTT
clone_size: few; d_call: -; v_call: TRBV12-3/TRBV12-4; j_call: TRBJ2-3; cdr3_aa: CASSSASRDTQYF; cdr3_nt: TGTGCCAGCAGTTCCGCTAGCCGCGATACGCAGTATTTT
clone_size: many; d_call: -; v_call: TRBV5-1; j_call: TRBJ1-2; cdr3_aa: CASSLAGYGYTF; cdr3_nt: TGCGCCAGCAGCTTGGCCGGCTATGGCTACACCTTC
clone_size: -; d_call: TRBD1; v_call: TRBV12-3/TRBV12-4; j_call: TRBJ2-7; cdr3_aa: CASRLTGHDEQYF; cdr3_nt: TGTGCCAGCAGATTGACAGGGCACGACGAGCAGTACTTC
clone_size: few; d_call: TRBD1; v_call: TRBV6-5; j_call: TRBJ2-1; cdr3_aa: CASRKAAGTGSYNEQFF; cdr3_nt: TGTGCCAGCAGAAAAGCGGCGGGGACAGGCTCCTACAATGAGCAGTTCTTC
clone_size: -; d_call: TRBD2; v_call: TRBV7-2; j_call: TRBJ2-1; cdr3_aa: CASSLELGLAERNEQFF; cdr3_nt: TGTGCCAGCAGCTTAGAGCTGGGGCTAGCGGAGCGGAATGAGCAGTTCTTC
clone_size: -; d_call: TRBD2; v_call: TRBV7-9; j_call: TRBJ2-5; cdr3_aa: CASSNQLAGVGETQYF; cdr3_nt: TGTGCCAGCAGCAACCAACTAGCGGGAGTAGGAGAGACCCAGTACTTC
clone_size: few; d_call: -; v_call: TRBV7-2; j_call: TRBJ2-4; cdr3_aa: CASSLPGVVAKNIQYF; cdr3_nt: TGTGCCAGCAGCTTACCTGGAGTAGTAGCCAAAAACATTCAGTACTTC
clone_size: few; d_call: -; v_call: TRBV7-8; j_call: TRBJ1-1; cdr3_aa: CASSSNREQNTEAFF; cdr3_nt: TGTGCCAGCAGCTCTAACAGGGAACAGAACACTGAAGCTTTCTTT
clone_size: few; d_call: -; v_call: TRBV7-8; j_call: TRBJ2-3; cdr3_aa: CASSLARWTTSTDTQYF; cdr3_nt: TGTGCCAGCAGCTTAGCGCGCTGGACAACCTCCACAGATACGCAGTATTTT